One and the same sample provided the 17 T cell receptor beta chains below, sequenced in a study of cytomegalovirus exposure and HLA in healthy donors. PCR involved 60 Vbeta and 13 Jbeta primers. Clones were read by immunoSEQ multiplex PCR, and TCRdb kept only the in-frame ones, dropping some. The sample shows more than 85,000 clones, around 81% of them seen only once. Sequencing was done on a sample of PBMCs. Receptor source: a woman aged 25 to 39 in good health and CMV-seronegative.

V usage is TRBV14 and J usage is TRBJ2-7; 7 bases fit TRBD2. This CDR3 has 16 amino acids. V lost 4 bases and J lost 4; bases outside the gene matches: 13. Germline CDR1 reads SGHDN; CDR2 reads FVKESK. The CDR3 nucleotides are TGTGCCAGCAGCCGAAGGGAGGGCAGTGTGGATTACGAGCAGTACTTC. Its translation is CASSRREGSVDYEQYF.

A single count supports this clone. The CDR3 nucleotides read TGCGCCAGCAGCTCGAGGCCGACGAACACCGGGGAGCTGTTTTTT. It is translated as CASSSRPTNTGELFF. The rearrangement links TRBV5-1 to TRBJ2-2; D gene uncertain. The CDR3 has 15 amino acids. Per the germline V gene, CDR1 is SGHRS and CDR2 is YFSETQ. Trimming stripped 3 bases from V and 0 bases from J, with 9 bases between.

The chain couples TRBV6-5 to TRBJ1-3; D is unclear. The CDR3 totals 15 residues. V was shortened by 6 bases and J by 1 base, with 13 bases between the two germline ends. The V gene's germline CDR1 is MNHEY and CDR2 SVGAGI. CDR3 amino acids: CASRRTSGSGNTIYF. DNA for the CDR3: TGTGCCAGCAGGAGGACCTCGGGATCTGGAAACACCATATATTTT.

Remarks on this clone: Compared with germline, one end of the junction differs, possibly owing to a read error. CDR3 loop: CASSSSGPNTGELFF. The CDR3 nucleotides read TGTGCTAGCAGTTCTAGCGGACCCAACACCGGGGAGCTGTTTTTT. The chain joins TRBV7-7 to TRBJ2-2; 7 nucleotides agree with TRBD2. Germline lookup yields CDR1 SSHAT and CDR2 FNYEAQ (reference sequence). This CDR3 is 15 amino acids long.

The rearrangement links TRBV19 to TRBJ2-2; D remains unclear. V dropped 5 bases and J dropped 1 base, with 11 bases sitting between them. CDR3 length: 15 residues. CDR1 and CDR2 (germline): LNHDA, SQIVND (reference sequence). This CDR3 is CASSVSWRNTGELFF. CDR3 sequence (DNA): TGTGCCAGTAGTGTTTCCTGGAGGAACACCGGGGAGCTGTTTTTT.

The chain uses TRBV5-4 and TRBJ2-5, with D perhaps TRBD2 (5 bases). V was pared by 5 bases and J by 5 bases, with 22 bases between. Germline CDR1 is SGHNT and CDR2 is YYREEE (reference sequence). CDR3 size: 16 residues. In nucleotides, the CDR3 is TGTGCCAGCAGTCACTCTAAGGTCGGGATTCGGGAGACCCAGTACTTC. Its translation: CASSHSKVGIRETQYF. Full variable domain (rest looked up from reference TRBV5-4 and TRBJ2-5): ETGVTQSPTHLIKTRGQQVTLRCSSQSGHNTVSWYQQALGQGPQFIFQYYREEENGRGNFPPRFSGLQFPNYSSELNVNALELDDSALYLCASSHSKVGIRETQYFGPGTRLLVL.

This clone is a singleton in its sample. CDR3 DNA sequence: TGTGCCAGCAGCCAACCCACCTCAAGCGGGGAGACCCAGTACTTC. This encodes CASSQPTSSGETQYF. The chain uses TRBV4-2 and TRBJ2-5, with D possibly matching TRBD2 (6 bases). The CDR3 is 15 amino acids. Looked up from germline, CDR1 is LGHNA and CDR2 is YNFKEQ. With 2 bases removed from V and 5 bases from J, the gap between germline ends came to 15 bases.

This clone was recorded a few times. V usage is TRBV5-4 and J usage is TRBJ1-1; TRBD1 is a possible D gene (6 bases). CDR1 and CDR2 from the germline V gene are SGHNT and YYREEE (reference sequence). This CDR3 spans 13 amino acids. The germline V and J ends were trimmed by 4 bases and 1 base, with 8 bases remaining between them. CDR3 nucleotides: TGTGCCAGCAGCAGGGACACGAACACTGAAGCTTTCTTT. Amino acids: CASSRDTNTEAFF.

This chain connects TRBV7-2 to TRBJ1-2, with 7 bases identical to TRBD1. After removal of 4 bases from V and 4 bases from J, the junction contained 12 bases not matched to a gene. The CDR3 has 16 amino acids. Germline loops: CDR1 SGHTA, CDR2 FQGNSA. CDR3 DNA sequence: TGTGCCAGCAGCTCATCCCCAGGGGGATCTTTCTATGGCTACACCTTC. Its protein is CASSSSPGGSFYGYTF.

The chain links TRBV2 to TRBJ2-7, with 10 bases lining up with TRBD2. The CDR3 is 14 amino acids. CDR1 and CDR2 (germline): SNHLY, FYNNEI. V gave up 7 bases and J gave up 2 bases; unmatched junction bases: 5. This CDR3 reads CASIPLAGAYEQYF. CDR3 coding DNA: TGTGCCAGCATTCCGCTAGCGGGAGCCTACGAGCAGTACTTC. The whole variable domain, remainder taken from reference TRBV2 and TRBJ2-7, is EPEVTQTPSHQVTQMGQEVILRCVPISNHLYFYWYRQILGQKVEFLVSFYNNEISEKSEIFDDQFSVERPDGSNFTLKIRSTKLEDSAMYFCASIPLAGAYEQYFGPGTRLTVT.

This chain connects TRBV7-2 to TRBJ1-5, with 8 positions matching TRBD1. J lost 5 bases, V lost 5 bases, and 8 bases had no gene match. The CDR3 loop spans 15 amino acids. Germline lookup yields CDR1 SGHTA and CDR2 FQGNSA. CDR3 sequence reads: CASSGGQGGYQPQHF. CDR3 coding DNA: TGTGCCAGCAGCGGAGGACAGGGAGGATATCAGCCCCAGCATTTT.

Here the CDR3 reads CASSPSRYEQYF. The DNA for the CDR3 is TGTGCCAGCAGCCCAAGTCGCTACGAGCAGTACTTC. The chain has TRBV7-2 and TRBJ2-5; D call uncertain. The J call may be faulty, since TRBJ2-7 better matches the DNA end. This CDR3 region has 12 residues. The V gene's germline CDR1 is SGHTA and CDR2 FQGNSA.

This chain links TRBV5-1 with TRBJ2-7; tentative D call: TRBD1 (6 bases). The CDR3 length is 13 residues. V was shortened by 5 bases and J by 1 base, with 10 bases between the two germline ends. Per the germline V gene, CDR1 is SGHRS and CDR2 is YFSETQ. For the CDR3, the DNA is TGCGCCAGCAGTACAGGGCCATCCTACGAGCAGTACTTC. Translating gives CASSTGPSYEQYF.

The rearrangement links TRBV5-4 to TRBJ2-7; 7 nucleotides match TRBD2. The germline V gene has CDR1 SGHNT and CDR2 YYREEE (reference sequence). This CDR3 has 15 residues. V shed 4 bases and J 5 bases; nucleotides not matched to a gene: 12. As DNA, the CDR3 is TGTGCCAGCAGCCCCCTGGGTCTAGCGGCAGACGAGCAGTACTTC. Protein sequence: CASSPLGLAADEQYF. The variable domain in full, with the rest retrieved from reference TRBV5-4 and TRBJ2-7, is ETGVTQSPTHLIKTRGQQVTLRCSSQSGHNTVSWYQQALGQGPQFIFQYYREEENGRGNFPPRFSGLQFPNYSSELNVNALELDDSALYLCASSPLGLAADEQYFGPGTRLTVT.

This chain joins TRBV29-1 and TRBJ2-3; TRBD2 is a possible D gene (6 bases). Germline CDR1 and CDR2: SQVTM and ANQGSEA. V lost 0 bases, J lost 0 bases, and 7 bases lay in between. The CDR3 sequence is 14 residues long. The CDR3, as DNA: TGCAGCGTTGAAGATGGGAGGAGCACAGATACGCAGTATTTT. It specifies CSVEDGRSTDTQYF.

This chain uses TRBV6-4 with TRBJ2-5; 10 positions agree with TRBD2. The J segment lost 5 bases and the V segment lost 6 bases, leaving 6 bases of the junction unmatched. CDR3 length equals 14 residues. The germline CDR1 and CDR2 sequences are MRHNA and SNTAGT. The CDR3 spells CASRVAGGGETQYF. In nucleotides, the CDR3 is TGTGCCAGCAGAGTAGCGGGAGGTGGGGAGACCCAGTACTTC.

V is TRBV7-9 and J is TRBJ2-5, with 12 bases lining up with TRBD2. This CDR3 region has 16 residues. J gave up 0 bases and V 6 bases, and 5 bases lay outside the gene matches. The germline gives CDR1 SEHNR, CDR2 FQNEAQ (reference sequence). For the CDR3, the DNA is TGTGCCAGCAGTTCTGGACTAGCGGGAAACCAAGAGACCCAGTACTTC. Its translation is CASSSGLAGNQETQYF. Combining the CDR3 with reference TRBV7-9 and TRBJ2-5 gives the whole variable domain DTGVSQNPRHKITKRGQNVTFRCDPISEHNRLYWYRQTLGQGPEFLTYFQNEAQLEKSRLLSDRFSAERPKGSFSTLEIQRTEQGDSAMYLCASSSGLAGNQETQYFGPGTRLLVL.